Listed here are 9 T cell receptor beta chains from one sample, sequenced in a study of lymphopenia after photon versus proton radiotherapy. Assay used: immunoSEQ multiplex PCR; TCRdb lists only in-frame clones, some missing. In the table there are 50,000 to 70,000 clones, roughly 87% of which are singletons. The sample consisted of peripheral blood, taken from a patient treated with proton-based radiotherapy. The receptor source for this set is a man at least 80 years old with esophageal cancer.

The chain carries TRBV10-3 and TRBJ1-1, with a possible D match to TRBD1 (5 bases). Germline V gene lookup returns CDR1 ENHRY and CDR2 SYGVKD. V was trimmed by 4 bases and J by 5 bases, leaving 11 bases between them. The CDR3 extends over 13 amino acids. CDR3 sequence: CAISAFGGTEAFF. The DNA of the CDR3 is TGTGCCATCAGTGCTTTTGGGGGGACTGAAGCTTTCTTT.

The rearrangement links TRBV7-2 to TRBJ1-5; weak D call: TRBD1 (6 bases). The CDR3 length is 15 residues. Germline V lookup: CDR1 SGHTA, CDR2 FQGNSA. Trimming took off 1 base at V and 4 bases at J, with 11 bases between the two ends. CDR3 nucleotides: TGTGCCAGCAGCTTAGGCGGGACAATTAATCAGCCCCAGCATTTT. This encodes CASSLGGTINQPQHF.

The V gene is TRBV10-3, the J gene TRBJ1-3; D gene uncertain. Germline V gene lookup returns CDR1 ENHRY and CDR2 SYGVKD. The germline V and J ends were trimmed by 10 bases and 1 base, with 14 bases remaining between them. This CDR3 is 14 amino acids long. The CDR3 DNA sequence: TGTGCCACCAAGGGCCTGGGGTCTGGAAACACCATATATTTT. This codes for CATKGLGSGNTIYF.

This chain uses TRBV19 with TRBJ1-3, with D maybe TRBD1 (6 bases). The CDR3 is made up of 16 amino acids. Germline CDR1 reads LNHDA; CDR2 reads SQIVND (reference sequence). The V and J ends lost 10 bases and 4 bases respectively, with 23 bases between them. In DNA, the CDR3 is TGTGCCACCGGGGGCCGGGACGAATTTTCCGGAAACACCATATATTTT. It specifies CATGGRDEFSGNTIYF.

V and J are TRBV5-5 and TRBJ1-3; D call uncertain. This CDR3 contains 14 residues. Per germline, CDR1 SGHKS and CDR2 YYEKEE (reference sequence). V dropped 3 bases and J dropped 8 bases, with 15 bases sitting between them. The CDR3 region is CASSWAGSLDTIYF. The CDR3 DNA sequence: TGTGCCAGCAGCTGGGCCGGGAGTTTGGACACCATATATTTT.

This clone appeared a few times. The CDR3 nucleotides read TGTGCTAGTGGCCCACCAAGCGACACTGAAGCTTTCTTT. Its protein product is CASGPPSDTEAFF. The V call is TRBV12-5, the J call TRBJ1-1; D unresolved. Trimming took off 6 bases at V and 3 bases at J, with 11 bases between the two ends. CDR3 size: 13 residues. Germline assignment: CDR1 LGHNT and CDR2 FRNRAP.

V and J are TRBV29-1 and TRBJ2-5; D uncertain. This CDR3 contains 12 residues. Deletions cut 6 bases from V and 5 bases from J, with 13 bases between. Looked up from germline, CDR1 is SQVTM and CDR2 is ANQGSEA. The CDR3 region is CSVCETAETQYF. CDR3 coding DNA: TGCAGCGTGTGTGAGACTGCGGAGACCCAGTACTTC.

Here the CDR3 reads CAWGDGARRIIQYF. DNA of the CDR3: TGTGCCTGGGGGGACGGTGCAAGGCGAATAATTCAGTACTTC. J is TRBJ2-4 and V is TRBV30, with D perhaps matching TRBD1 or TRBD2 (5 bases each). This CDR3 is built from 14 residues. V lost 5 bases, J lost 10 bases, and 21 bases lay in between. CDR1 is GTSNPN and CDR2 is SVGIG in the germline V gene (reference sequence). The full variable domain, completed using reference TRBV30 and TRBJ2-4, is SQTIHQWPATLVQPVGSPLSLECTVEGTSNPNLYWYRQAAGRGLQLLFYSVGIGQISSEVPQNLSASRPQDRQFILSSKKLLLSDSGFYLCAWGDGARRIIQYFGAGTRLSVL.

The genes are TRBV29-1 and TRBJ1-2; possible D gene TRBD1, 5 bases. This CDR3 comprises 12 residues. V lost 3 bases, J lost 4 bases, and 9 bases lay in between. Germline CDR1 SQVTM, CDR2 ANQGSEA. The CDR3 spells CSVDRGPYGYTF. The CDR3 coding sequence is TGCAGCGTTGATAGGGGCCCCTATGGCTACACCTTC.